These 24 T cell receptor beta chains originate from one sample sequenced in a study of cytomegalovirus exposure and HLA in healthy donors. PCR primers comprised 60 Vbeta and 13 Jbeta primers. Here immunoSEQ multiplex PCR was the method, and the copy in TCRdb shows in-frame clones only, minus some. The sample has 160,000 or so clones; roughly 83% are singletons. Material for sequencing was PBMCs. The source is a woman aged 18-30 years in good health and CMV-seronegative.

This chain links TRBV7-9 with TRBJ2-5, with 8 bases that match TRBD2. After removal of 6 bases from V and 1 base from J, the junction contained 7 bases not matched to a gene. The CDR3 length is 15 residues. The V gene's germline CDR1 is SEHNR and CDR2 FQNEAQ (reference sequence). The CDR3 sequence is CASRGTSSSQETQYF. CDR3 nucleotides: TGTGCCAGCAGGGGGACTAGTTCCTCCCAAGAGACCCAGTACTTC.

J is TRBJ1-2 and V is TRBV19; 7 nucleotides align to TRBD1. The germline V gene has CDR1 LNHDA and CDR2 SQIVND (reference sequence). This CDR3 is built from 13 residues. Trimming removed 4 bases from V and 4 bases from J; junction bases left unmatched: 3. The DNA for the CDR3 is TGTGCCAGTAGTAAGACAGGGATCTATGGCTACACCTTC. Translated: CASSKTGIYGYTF.

The CDR3 DNA follows: TGTGCCAGCAAAGACAGGGCCGGGGAGCTGTTTTTT. Its protein product is CASKDRAGELFF. The V gene is TRBV25-1, the J gene TRBJ2-2; 7 bases are a match to TRBD1. The length of the CDR3 is 12 residues. Germline V gene data show CDR1 as MGHDK and CDR2 as SYGVNS. After removal of 7 bases from V and 6 bases from J, the junction contained 2 bases not matched to a gene.

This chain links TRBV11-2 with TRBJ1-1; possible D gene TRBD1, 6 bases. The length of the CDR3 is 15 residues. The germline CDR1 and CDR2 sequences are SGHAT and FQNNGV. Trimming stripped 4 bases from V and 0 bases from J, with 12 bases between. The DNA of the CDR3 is TGTGCCAGCAGCTGGATACAGGGCTTGAACACTGAAGCTTTCTTT. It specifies CASSWIQGLNTEAFF.

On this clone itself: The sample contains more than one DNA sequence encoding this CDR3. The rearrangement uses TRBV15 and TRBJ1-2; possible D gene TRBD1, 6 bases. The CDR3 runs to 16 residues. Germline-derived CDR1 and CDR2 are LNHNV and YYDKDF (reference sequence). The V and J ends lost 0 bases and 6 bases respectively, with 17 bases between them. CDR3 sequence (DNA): TGTGCCACCAGCAGAGATTTCGAGAAACAGGGCCATGGCTACACCTTC. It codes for CATSRDFEKQGHGYTF.

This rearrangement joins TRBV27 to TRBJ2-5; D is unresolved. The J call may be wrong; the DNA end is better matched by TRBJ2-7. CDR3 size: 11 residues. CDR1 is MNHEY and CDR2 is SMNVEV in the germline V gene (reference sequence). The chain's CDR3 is CASSLSDEQYF. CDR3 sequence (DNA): TGTGCCAGCAGTTTGAGCGACGAGCAGTACTTC.

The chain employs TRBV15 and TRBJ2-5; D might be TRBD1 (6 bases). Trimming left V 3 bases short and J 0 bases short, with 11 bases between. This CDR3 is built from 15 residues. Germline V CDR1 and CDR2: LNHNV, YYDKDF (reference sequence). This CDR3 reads CATSRNRVDQETQYF. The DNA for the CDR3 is TGTGCCACCAGCAGGAACAGGGTCGACCAAGAGACCCAGTACTTC.

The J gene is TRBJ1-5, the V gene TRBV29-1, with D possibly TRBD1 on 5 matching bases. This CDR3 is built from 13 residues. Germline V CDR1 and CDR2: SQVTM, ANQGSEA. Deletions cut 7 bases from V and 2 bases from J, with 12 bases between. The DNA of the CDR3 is TGCAGCGCGGGGGGTGGGGGCAATCAGCCCCAGCATTTT. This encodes CSAGGGGNQPQHF.

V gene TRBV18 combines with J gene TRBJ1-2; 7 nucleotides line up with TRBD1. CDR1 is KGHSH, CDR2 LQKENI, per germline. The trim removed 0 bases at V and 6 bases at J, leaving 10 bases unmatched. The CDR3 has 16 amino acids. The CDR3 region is CASSPPVGRGANGYTF. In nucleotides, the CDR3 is TGTGCCAGCTCACCACCGGTGGGCAGGGGGGCAAATGGCTACACCTTC.

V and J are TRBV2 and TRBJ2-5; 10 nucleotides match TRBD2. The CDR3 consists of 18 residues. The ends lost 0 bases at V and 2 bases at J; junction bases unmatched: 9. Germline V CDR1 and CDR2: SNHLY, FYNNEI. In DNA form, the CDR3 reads TGTGCCAGCAGTGAAGCGCCGGCCCTAGCGGGGGTTCAAGAGACCCAGTACTTC. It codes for CASSEAPALAGVQETQYF.

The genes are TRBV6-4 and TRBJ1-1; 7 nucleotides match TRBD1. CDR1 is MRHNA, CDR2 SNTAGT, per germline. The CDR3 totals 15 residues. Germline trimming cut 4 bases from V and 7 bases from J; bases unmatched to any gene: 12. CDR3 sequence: CASSAEGGLGGEAFF. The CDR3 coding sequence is TGTGCCAGCAGTGCCGAAGGGGGCCTGGGAGGTGAAGCTTTCTTT.

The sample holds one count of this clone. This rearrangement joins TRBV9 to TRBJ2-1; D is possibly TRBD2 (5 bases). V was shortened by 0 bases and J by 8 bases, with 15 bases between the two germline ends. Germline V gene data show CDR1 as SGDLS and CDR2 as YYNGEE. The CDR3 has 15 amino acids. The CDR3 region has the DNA TGTGCCAGCAGCGTAGAGGGAGACTATCTCGATGAGCAGTTCTTC. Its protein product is CASSVEGDYLDEQFF.

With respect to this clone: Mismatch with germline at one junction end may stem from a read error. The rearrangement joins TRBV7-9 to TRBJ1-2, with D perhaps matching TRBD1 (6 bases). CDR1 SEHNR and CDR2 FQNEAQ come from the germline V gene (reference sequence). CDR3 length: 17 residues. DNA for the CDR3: TGTTCCAGCAGCTCGATCAGAGGGGGGGCAGGGAACTATGGCTACACCTTC. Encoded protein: CSSSSIRGGAGNYGYTF. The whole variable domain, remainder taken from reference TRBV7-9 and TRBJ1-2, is DTGVSQNPRHKITKRGQNVTFRCDPISEHNRLYWYRQTLGQGPEFLTYFQNEAQLEKSRLLSDRFSAERPKGSFSTLEIQRTEQGDSAMYLCSSSSIRGGAGNYGYTFGSGTRLTVV.

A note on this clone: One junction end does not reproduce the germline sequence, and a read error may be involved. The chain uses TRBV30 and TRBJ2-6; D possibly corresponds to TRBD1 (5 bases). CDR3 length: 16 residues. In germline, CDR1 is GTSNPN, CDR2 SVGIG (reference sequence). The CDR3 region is CAWKSASSSGANGLTF. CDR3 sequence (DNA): TGTGCCTGGAAAAGTGCTTCAAGCTCTGGGGCCAACGGCCTGACTTTC.

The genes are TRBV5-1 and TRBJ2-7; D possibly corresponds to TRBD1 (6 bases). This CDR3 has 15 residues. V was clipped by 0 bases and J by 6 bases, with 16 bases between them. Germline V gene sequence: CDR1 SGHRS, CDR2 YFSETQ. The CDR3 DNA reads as TGCGCCAGCAGCTTGGGGTCTGGCAGGGGATCCGAGCAGTACTTC. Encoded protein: CASSLGSGRGSEQYF.

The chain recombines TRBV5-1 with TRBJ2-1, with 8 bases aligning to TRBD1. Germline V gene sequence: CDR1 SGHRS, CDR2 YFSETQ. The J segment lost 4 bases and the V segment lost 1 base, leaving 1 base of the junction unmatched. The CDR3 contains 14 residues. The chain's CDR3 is CASSLRQGYNEQFF. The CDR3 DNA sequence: TGCGCCAGCAGCTTGCGACAGGGGTACAATGAGCAGTTCTTC.

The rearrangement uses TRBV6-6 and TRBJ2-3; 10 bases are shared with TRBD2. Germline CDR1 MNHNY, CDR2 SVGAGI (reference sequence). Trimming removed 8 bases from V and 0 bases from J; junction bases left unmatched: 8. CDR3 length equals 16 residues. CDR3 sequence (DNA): TGTGCCAGCGGTGGGTTGACTAGCGGGAGCACAGATACGCAGTATTTT. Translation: CASGGLTSGSTDTQYF.

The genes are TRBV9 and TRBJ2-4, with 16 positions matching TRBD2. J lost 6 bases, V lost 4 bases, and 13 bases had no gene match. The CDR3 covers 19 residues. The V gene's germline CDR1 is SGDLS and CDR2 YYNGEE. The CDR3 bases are TGTGCCAGCAGCCCGTCGGGACTAGCGGGGGGGTCTGAACGAAACATTCAGTACTTC. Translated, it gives CASSPSGLAGGSERNIQYF.

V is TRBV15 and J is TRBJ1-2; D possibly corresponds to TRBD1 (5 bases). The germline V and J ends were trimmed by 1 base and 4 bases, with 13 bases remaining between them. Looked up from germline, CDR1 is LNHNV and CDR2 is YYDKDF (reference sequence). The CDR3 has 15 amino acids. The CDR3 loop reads CATSRVAERGYGYTF. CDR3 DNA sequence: TGTGCCACCAGCAGAGTAGCGGAGAGGGGCTATGGCTACACCTTC.

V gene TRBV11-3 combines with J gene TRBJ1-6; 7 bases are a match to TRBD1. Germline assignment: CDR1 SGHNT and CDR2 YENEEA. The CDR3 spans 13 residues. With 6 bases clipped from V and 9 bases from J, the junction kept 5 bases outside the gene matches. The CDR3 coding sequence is TGTGCCAGCAGGACAGGGTTAAGTTCACCCCTCCACTTT. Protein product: CASRTGLSSPLHF.

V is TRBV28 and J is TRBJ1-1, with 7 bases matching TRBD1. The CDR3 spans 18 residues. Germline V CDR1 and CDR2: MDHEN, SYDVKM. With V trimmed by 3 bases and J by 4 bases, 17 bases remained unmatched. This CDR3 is CASSLLFRGGLSGTEAFF. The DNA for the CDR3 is TGTGCCAGCAGTTTGCTCTTTAGAGGGGGCTTATCGGGCACTGAAGCTTTCTTT.

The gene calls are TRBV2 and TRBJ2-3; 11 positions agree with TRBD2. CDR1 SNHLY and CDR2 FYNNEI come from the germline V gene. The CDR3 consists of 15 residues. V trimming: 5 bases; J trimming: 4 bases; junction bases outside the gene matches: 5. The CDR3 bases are TGTGCCAGCAGTCCCAGTAGCGGGGGGGCAGATACGCAGTATTTT. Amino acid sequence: CASSPSSGGADTQYF.

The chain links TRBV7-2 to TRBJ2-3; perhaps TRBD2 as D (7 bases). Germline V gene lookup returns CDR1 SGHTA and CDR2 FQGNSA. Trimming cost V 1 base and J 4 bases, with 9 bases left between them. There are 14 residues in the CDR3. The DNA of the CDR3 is TGTGCCAGCAGCTTAGGGGGGGGCCCAGATACGCAGTATTTT. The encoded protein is CASSLGGGPDTQYF.

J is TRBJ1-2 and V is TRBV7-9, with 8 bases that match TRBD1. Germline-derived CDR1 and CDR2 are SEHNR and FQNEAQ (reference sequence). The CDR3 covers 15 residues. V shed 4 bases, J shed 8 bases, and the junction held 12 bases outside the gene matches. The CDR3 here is CASSSGQGRVVGYTF. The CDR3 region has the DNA TGTGCCAGCAGCTCAGGACAGGGACGGGTCGTCGGCTACACCTTC.